This record concerns one TCR beta chain sequence. These data originate in a study of blood T cell repertoires in COVID-19. Across the study: The samples span acute and convalescent COVID-19 from the United States, Italy and Spain. Sources were T cells, B-cell-depleted T cells, or PBMCs; the material itself was cDNA or gDNA.

Germline lookup yields CDR1 MDHEN and CDR2 SYDVKM. Trimming cost V 4 bases and J 7 bases; bases outside gene matches: 10. The CDR3 has 15 amino acids. Per the authors' pipeline: Reference gene primer amplification in the assay estimated nucleated cell counts. The data were produced by immunoSEQ multiplex PCR, yet TCRdb's version contains in-frame clones alone and is incomplete. That table gives V, J and clone size, and the DNA gave D and trimming. The sample includes around 170,000 clones, approximately 88% of them seen just once. Sequenced sample: peripheral blood. The TCR sequence derives from a man between 18 and 29 years old with active or convalescent COVID-19. The genes are TRBV28 and TRBJ1-5; TRBD1 matches at 7 bases. CDR3 region: CASSYRDRVWQPQHF. The CDR3 DNA reads TGTGCCAGCAGTTATCGCGACAGGGTGTGGCAGCCCCAGCATTTT. Using reference TRBV28 and TRBJ1-5 for the parts outside the CDR3, the full variable domain is DVKVTQSSRYLVKRTGEKVFLECVQDMDHENMFWYRQDPGLGLRLIYFSYDVKMKEKGDIPEGYSVSREKKERFSLILESASTNQTSMYLCASSYRDRVWQPQHFGDGTRLSIL.